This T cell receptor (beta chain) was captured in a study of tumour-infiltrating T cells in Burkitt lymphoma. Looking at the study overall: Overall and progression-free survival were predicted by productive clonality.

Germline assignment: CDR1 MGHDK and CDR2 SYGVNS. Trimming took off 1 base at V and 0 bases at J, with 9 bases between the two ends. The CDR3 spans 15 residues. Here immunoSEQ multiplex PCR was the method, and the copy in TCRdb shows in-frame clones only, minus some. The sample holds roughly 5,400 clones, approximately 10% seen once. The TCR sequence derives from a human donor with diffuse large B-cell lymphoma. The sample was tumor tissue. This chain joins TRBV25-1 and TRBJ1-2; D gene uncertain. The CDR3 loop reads CASSESGSTNYGYTF. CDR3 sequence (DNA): TGTGCCAGCAGTGAATCGGGGAGTACTAACTATGGCTACACCTTC.